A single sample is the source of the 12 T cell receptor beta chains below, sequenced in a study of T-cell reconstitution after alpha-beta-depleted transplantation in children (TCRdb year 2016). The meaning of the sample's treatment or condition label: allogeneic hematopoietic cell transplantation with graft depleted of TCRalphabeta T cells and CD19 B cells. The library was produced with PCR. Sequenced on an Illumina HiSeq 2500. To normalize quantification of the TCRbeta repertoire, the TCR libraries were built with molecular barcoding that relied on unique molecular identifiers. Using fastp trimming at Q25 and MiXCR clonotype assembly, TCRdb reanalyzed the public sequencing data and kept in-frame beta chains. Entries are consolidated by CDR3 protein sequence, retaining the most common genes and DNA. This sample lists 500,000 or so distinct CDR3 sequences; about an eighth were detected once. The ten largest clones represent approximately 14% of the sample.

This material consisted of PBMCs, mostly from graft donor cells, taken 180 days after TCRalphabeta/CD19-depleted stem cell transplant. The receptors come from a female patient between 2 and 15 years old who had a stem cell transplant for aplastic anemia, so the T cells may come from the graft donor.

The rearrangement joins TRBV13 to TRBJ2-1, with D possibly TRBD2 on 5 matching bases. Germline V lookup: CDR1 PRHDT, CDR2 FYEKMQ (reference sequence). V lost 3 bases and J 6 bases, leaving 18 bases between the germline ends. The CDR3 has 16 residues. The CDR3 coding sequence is TGTGCCAGCAGCTTCGGAGGTGGGAGAGGGCGCAATGAGCAGTTCTTC. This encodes CASSFGGGRGRNEQFF.

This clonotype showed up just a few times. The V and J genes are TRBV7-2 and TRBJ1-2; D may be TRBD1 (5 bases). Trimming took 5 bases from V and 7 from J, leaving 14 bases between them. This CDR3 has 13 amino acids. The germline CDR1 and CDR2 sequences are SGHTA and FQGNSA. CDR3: CASSPRGGFGYTF. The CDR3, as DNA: TGTGCCAGCAGCCCAAGGGGCGGGTTTGGCTACACCTTC.

This CDR3 reads CASSQRHGRGEQFF. The CDR3 DNA is TGTGCCAGCAGCCAACGACACGGGAGGGGTGAGCAGTTCTTC. V and J are TRBV12-3 or TRBV12-4 and TRBJ2-1, with 8 bases lining up with TRBD2. The J segment lost 9 bases and the V segment lost 6 bases, leaving 10 bases of the junction unmatched. The CDR3 runs to 14 residues.

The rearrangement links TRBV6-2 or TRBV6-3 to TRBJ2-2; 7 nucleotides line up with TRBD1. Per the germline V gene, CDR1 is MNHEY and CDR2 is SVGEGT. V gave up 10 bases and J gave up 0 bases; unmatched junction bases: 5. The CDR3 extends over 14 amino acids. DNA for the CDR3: TGTGCCACTTCGGGACAGCCGAACACCGGGGAGCTGTTTTTT. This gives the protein CATSGQPNTGELFF.

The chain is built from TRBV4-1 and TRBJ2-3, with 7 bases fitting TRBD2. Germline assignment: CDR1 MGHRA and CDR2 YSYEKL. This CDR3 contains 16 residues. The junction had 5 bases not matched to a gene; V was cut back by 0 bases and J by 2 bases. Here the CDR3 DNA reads TGCGCCAGCAGCCAAGATCGGGACTATGCCACAGATACGCAGTATTTT. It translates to CASSQDRDYATDTQYF.

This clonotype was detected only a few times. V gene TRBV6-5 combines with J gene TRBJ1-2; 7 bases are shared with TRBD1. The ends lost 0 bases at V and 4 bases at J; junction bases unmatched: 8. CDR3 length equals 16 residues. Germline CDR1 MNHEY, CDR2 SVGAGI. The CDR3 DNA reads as TGTGCCAGCAGTTACTCGACTTCTTACAGGGGCTATGGCTACACCTTC. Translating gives CASSYSTSYRGYGYTF.

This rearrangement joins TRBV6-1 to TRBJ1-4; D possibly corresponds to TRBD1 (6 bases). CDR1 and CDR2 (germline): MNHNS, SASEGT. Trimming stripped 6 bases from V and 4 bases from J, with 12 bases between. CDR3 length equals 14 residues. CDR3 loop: CASSRDRLNEKLFF. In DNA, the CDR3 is TGTGCCAGCAGCCGCGACAGGCTTAATGAAAAACTGTTTTTT.

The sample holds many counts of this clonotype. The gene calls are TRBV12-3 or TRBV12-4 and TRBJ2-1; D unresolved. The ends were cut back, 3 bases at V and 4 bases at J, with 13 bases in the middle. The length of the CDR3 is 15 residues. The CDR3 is CASSLIRLDYNEQFF. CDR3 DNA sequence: TGTGCCAGCAGTTTGATCCGGCTAGATTACAATGAGCAGTTCTTC.

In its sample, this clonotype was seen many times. The CDR3 DNA is TGTGCCAGCTCACCTCGGCAGCTGAACACTGAAGCTTTCTTT. Its protein product is CASSPRQLNTEAFF. This chain joins TRBV18 and TRBJ1-1; unclear D gene. The CDR3 is 14 residues long. The germline V gene has CDR1 KGHSH and CDR2 LQKENI. The V and J ends lost 3 bases and 0 bases respectively, with 8 bases between them. The full variable domain, its missing parts supplied by reference TRBV18 and TRBJ1-1, is NAGVMQNPRHLVRRRGQEARLRCSPMKGHSHVYWYRQLPEEGLKFMVYLQKENIIDESGMPKERFSAEFPKEGPSILRIQQVVRGDSAAYFCASSPRQLNTEAFFGQGTRLTVV.

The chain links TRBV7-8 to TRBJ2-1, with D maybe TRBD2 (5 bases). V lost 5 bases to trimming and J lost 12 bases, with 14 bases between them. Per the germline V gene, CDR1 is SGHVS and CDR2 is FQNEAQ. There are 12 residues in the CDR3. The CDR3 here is CASSALAQPQFF. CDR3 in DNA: TGTGCCAGCAGCGCGCTAGCACAGCCGCAGTTCTTC.

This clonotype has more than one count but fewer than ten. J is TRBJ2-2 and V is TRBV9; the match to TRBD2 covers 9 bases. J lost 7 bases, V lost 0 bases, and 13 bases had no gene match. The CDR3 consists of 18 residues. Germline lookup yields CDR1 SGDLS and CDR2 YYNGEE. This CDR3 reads CASSVEAVSGGLVGELFF. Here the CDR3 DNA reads TGTGCCAGCAGCGTAGAGGCGGTGAGCGGGGGGCTGGTCGGGGAGCTGTTTTTT.

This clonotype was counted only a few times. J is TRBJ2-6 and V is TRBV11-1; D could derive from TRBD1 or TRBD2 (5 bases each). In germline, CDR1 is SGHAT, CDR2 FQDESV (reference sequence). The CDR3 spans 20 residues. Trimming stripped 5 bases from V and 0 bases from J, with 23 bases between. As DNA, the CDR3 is TGTGCCAGCAGCATCCCCGGGACCTACACGCTAGGCTCTGGGGCCAACGTCCTGACTTTC. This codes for CASSIPGTYTLGSGANVLTF.